Shown below are 15 T cell receptor beta chains from a single sample sequenced in a study of cytomegalovirus exposure and HLA in healthy donors. With 60 Vbeta and 13 Jbeta primers, the PCR was carried out. Some clones are missing from TCRdb's copy, which holds only in-frame ones; the method was immunoSEQ multiplex PCR. The sample consists of 100,000 or so clones, 65% to 85% of them appearing once. Sequences were obtained from PBMCs. The receptors were gathered from a man between 18 and 35 years old in good health and CMV-seronegative.

The chain joins TRBV6-6 to TRBJ1-1, with TRBD1 matching 9 bases. The V gene end was trimmed by 6 bases and the J gene end by 5 bases; junction bases not matched to a gene: 10. The V gene's germline CDR1 is MNHNY and CDR2 SVGAGI (reference sequence). The CDR3 length is 15 residues. CDR3 in amino acids: CASRPPGQGKTEAFF. The DNA for the CDR3 is TGTGCCAGCAGACCCCCCGGACAGGGGAAAACTGAAGCTTTCTTT.

This chain connects TRBV29-1 to TRBJ1-3; 7 bases agree with TRBD1. J gave up 2 bases and V 7 bases, and 5 bases lay outside the gene matches. CDR3 size: 13 residues. The V gene's germline CDR1 is SQVTM and CDR2 ANQGSEA. This chain's CDR3 is CSALGQAGNTIYF. The CDR3 DNA sequence: TGCAGCGCCCTAGGACAGGCTGGAAACACCATATATTTT.

The genes are TRBV13 and TRBJ2-3, with D tentatively TRBD1 (8 bases). Looked up from germline, CDR1 is PRHDT and CDR2 is FYEKMQ (reference sequence). This CDR3 has 15 amino acids. V was pared by 5 bases and J by 4 bases, with 16 bases between. CDR3 region: CASSTRQGRADTQYF. CDR3 coding DNA: TGTGCCAGCAGCACCCGACAGGGGAGGGCAGATACGCAGTATTTT.

The chain recombines TRBV7-9 with TRBJ2-1; D ambiguous. The CDR3 length is 12 residues. CDR1 and CDR2 (germline): SEHNR, FQNEAQ (reference sequence). V lost 5 bases to trimming and J lost 9 bases, with 11 bases between them. CDR3 loop: CASSPFSGEQFF. The CDR3 DNA follows: TGTGCCAGCAGCCCTTTCTCGGGTGAGCAGTTCTTC.

This chain uses TRBV9 with TRBJ2-1, with D possibly TRBD2 on 6 matching bases. The CDR3 is 17 amino acids. Per germline, CDR1 SGDLS and CDR2 YYNGEE. V was shortened by 0 bases and J by 5 bases, with 18 bases between the two germline ends. The CDR3 protein is CASSVGLGAPGDNEQFF. For the CDR3, the DNA is TGTGCCAGCAGCGTAGGTTTAGGAGCGCCGGGGGACAATGAGCAGTTCTTC.

The chain employs TRBV6-1 and TRBJ2-3; 7 nucleotides line up with TRBD2. The germline V gene has CDR1 MNHNS and CDR2 SASEGT. The CDR3 covers 20 residues. The trim removed 0 bases at V and 0 bases at J, leaving 15 bases unmatched. The CDR3 sequence: CASSEALAASTLSSTDTQYF. The CDR3 bases are TGTGCCAGCAGTGAAGCGCTAGCGGCATCCACGCTTTCTAGCACAGATACGCAGTATTTT.

This clone appeared once. V gene TRBV6-1 combines with J gene TRBJ1-5; no clear D. Germline lookup yields CDR1 MNHNS and CDR2 SASEGT. The CDR3 runs to 16 residues. V lost 3 bases to trimming and J lost 1 base, with 13 bases between them. The CDR3 DNA follows: TGTGCCAGCAGTGATAGGCCCCTCAGGAGCAATCAGCCCCAGCATTTT. Protein: CASSDRPLRSNQPQHF.

The chain employs TRBV27 and TRBJ1-5; D unclear. CDR1 is MNHEY, CDR2 SMNVEV, per germline (reference sequence). Trimming pared 5 bases from V and 0 bases from J, leaving 20 bases between. The CDR3 length is 18 residues. For the CDR3, the DNA is TGTGCCAGCAGTCCACTTGCCGGGAAGGATATTAGCAATCAGCCCCAGCATTTT. This translates into CASSPLAGKDISNQPQHF.

J is TRBJ2-7 and V is TRBV4-2; 11 bases align to TRBD2. Germline V gene sequence: CDR1 LGHNA, CDR2 YNFKEQ. V trimming: 0 bases; J trimming: 3 bases; junction bases outside the gene matches: 4. This CDR3 has 16 residues. CDR3 protein: CASSQEVLAGGYEQYF. The CDR3 bases are TGTGCCAGCAGCCAAGAGGTTCTAGCGGGAGGCTACGAGCAGTACTTC.

This chain uses TRBV7-8 with TRBJ2-1; D is possibly TRBD1 (6 bases). V lost 8 bases and J lost 12, with 14 bases in between. The CDR3 spans 11 residues. The germline V gene has CDR1 SGHVS and CDR2 FQNEAQ. The CDR3 is CASARVGGQFF. CDR3 coding DNA: TGTGCCAGCGCCAGGGTAGGGGGGCAGTTCTTC.

Comments on this clone: The junction departs from the called germline gene at one end, perhaps through a read error. This rearrangement joins TRBV7-9 to TRBJ1-1; 7 bases are a match to TRBD1. Germline assignment: CDR1 SEHNR and CDR2 FQNEAQ (reference sequence). The CDR3 sequence is 13 residues long. The CDR3 loop reads CASSDRENTKAFF. CDR3 nucleotides: TGTGCCAGCAGCGACAGGGAGAACACTAAAGCTTTCTTT.

About this clone: At one of its ends the junction is not consistent with the germline gene, which may arise from a read error. The chain couples TRBV10-3 to TRBJ2-1; D ambiguous. The CDR3 runs to 12 residues. Germline V gives CDR1 ENHRY, CDR2 SYGVKD. For the CDR3, the DNA is TGTGACATCAGTGATCACTACAATGAGCAGTTCTTC. This encodes CDISDHYNEQFF.

The chain recombines TRBV11-2 with TRBJ2-7, with TRBD1 identical over 8 bases. The V and J ends lost 4 bases and 7 bases, in that order; junction bases with no gene match: 6. CDR1 is SGHAT, CDR2 FQNNGV, per germline. The CDR3 runs to 13 residues. CDR3 bases: TGTGCCAGCAGCTCTGGACAGGGCTGGGAGCAGTACTTC. This sequence encodes CASSSGQGWEQYF.

The V and J genes are TRBV25-1 and TRBJ1-3; D is undetermined. Trimming took 3 bases from V and 3 from J, leaving 12 bases between them. There are 15 residues in the CDR3. Germline V gene data show CDR1 as MGHDK and CDR2 as SYGVNS. CDR3: CASSETGSFGNTIYF. CDR3 nucleotides: TGTGCCAGCAGTGAGACGGGGAGTTTTGGAAACACCATATATTTT.

The rearrangement links TRBV5-4 to TRBJ2-1, with D possibly being TRBD1 (5 bases). The CDR3 spans 15 residues. Germline V gene data show CDR1 as SGHNT and CDR2 as YYREEE (reference sequence). Trimming took 2 bases from V and 4 from J, leaving 13 bases between them. This CDR3 reads CASSLYTQGYNEQFF. The CDR3 region has the DNA TGTGCCAGCAGCTTATATACCCAGGGATACAATGAGCAGTTCTTC.